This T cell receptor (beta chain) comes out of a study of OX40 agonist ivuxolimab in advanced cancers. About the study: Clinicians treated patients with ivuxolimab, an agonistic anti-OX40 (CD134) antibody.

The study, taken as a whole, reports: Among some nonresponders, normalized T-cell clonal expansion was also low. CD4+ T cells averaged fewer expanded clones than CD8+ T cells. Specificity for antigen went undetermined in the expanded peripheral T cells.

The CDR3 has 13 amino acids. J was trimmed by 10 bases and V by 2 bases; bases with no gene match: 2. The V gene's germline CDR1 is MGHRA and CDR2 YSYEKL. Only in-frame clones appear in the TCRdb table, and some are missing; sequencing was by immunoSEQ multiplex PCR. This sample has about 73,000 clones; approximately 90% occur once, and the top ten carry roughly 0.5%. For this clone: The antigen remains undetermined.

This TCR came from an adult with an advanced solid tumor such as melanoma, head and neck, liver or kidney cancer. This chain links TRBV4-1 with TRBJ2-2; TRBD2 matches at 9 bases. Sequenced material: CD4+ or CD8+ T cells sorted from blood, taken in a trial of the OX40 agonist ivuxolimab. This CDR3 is CASSQKREAELFF. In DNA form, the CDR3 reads TGCGCCAGCAGCCAAAAGCGGGAGGCGGAGCTGTTTTTT.